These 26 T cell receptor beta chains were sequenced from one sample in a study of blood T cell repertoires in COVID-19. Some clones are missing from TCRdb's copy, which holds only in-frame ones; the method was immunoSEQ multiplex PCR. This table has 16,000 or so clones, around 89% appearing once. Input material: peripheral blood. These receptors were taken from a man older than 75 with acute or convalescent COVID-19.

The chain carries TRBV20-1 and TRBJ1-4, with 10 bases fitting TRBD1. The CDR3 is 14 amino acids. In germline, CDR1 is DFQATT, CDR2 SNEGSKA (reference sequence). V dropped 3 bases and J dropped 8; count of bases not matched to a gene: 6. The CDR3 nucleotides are TGCAGTGCTAGTCCGGGGACAGGGGCAGAAAAACTGTTTTTT. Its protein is CSASPGTGAEKLFF.

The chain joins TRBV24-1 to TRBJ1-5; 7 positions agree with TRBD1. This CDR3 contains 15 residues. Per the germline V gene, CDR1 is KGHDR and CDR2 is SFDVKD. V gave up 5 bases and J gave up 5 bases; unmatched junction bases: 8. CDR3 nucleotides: TGTGCCACCAGTGCCTCAGGGGGGAGTGATCAGCCCCAGCATTTT. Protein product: CATSASGGSDQPQHF.

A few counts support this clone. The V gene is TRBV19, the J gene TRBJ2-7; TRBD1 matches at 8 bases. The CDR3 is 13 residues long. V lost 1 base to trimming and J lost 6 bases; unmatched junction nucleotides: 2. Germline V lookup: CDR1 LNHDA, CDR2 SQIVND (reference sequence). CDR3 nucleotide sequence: TGTGCCAGTAGTATAGGGACAGGGTTCGAGCAGTACTTC. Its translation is CASSIGTGFEQYF.

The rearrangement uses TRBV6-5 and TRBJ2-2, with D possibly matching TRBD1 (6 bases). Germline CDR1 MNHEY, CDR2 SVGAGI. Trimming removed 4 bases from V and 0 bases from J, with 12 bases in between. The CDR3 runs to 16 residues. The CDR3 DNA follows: TGTGCCAGCAGTTCATGGACAGCCCCGAACACCGGGGAGCTGTTTTTT. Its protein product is CASSSWTAPNTGELFF.

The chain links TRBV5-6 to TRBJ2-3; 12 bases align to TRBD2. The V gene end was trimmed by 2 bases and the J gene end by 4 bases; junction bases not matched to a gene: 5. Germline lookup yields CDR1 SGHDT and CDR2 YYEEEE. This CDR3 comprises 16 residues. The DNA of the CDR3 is TGTGCCAGCAGCTTCCTGGGACTAGCGGGCCCAGATACGCAGTATTTT. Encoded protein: CASSFLGLAGPDTQYF.

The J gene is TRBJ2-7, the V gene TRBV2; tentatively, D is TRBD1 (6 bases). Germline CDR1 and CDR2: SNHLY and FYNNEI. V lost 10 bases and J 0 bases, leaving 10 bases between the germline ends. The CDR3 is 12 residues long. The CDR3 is CATEGDSYEQYF. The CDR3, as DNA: TGTGCCACCGAGGGGGACTCCTACGAGCAGTACTTC.

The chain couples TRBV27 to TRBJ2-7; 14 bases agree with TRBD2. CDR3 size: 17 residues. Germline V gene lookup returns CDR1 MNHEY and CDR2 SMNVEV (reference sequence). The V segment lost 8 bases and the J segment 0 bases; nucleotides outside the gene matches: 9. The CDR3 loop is CASVRLAGGPSSYEQYF. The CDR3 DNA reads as TGTGCCAGCGTAAGACTAGCGGGAGGGCCTAGCTCCTACGAGCAGTACTTC.

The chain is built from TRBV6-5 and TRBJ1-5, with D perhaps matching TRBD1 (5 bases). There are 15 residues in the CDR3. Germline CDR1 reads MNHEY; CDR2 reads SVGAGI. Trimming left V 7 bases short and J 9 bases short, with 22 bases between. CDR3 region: CASKNRGLPGMPQHF. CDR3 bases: TGTGCCAGCAAGAACCGGGGGTTACCCGGGATGCCCCAGCATTTT.

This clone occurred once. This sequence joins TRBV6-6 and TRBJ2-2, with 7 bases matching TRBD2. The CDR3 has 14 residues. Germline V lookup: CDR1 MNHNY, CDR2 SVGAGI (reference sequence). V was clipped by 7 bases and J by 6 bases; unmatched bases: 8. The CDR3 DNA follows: TGTGCCAGCAAGTGGGAGGGCGCGGCCGGGGAGCTGTTTTTT. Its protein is CASKWEGAAGELFF.

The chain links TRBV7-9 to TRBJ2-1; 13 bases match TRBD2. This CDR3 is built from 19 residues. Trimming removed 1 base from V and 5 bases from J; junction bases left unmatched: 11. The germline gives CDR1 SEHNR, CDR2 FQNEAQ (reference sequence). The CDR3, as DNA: TGTGCCAGCAGCTTAGAAGGCACAGGACTAGCGGGAGCTGACAATGAGCAGTTCTTC. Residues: CASSLEGTGLAGADNEQFF.

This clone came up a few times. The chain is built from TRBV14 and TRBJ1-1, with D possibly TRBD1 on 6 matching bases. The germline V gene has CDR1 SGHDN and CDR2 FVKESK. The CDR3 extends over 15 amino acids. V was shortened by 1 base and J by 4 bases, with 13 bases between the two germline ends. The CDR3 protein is CASSQAGALSTEAFF. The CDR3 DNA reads TGTGCCAGCAGCCAAGCAGGGGCTCTCTCCACTGAAGCTTTCTTT. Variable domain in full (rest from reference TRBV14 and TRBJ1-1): EAGVTQFPSHSVIEKGQTVTLRCDPISGHDNLYWYRRVMGKEIKFLLHFVKESKQDESGMPNNRFLAERTGGTYSTLKVQPAELEDSGVYFCASSQAGALSTEAFFGQGTRLTVV.

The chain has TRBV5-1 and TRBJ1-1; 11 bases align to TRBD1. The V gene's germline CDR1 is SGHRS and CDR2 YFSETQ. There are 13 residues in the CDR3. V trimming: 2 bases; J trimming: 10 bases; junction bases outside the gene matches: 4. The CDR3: CASSLGQGARAFF. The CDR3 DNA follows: TGCGCCAGCAGCTTAGGACAGGGGGCGAGAGCTTTCTTT.

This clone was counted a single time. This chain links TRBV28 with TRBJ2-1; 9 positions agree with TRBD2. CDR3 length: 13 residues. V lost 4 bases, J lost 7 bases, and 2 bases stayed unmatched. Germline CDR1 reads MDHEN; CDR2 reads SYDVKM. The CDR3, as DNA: TGTGCCAGCAGTTCGGGACTAGCAAATGAGCAGTTCTTC. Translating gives CASSSGLANEQFF.

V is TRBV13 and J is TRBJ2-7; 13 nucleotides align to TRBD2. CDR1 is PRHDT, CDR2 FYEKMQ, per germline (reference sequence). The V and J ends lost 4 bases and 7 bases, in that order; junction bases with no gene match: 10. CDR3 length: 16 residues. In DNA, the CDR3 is TGTGCCAGCAGCTCACCGGGACTAGCGGGGTCCGGGGAGCAGTACTTC. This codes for CASSSPGLAGSGEQYF. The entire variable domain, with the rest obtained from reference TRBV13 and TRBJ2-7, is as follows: AAGVIQSPRHLIKEKRETATLKCYPIPRHDTVYWYQQGPGQDPQFLISFYEKMQSDKGSIPDRFSAQQFSDYHSELNMSSLELGDSALYFCASSSPGLAGSGEQYFGPGTRLTVT.

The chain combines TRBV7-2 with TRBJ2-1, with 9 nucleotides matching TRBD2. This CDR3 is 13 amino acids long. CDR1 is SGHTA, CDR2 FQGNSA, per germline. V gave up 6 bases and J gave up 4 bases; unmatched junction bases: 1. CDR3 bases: TGTGCCAGCAGGACTAGCGGTTACAATGAGCAGTTCTTC. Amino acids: CASRTSGYNEQFF.

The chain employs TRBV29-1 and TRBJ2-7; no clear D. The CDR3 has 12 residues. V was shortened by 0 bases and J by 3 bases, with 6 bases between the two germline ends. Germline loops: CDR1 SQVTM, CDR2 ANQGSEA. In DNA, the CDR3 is TGCAGCGTTGAAGATTTATACTACGAGCAGTACTTC. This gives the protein CSVEDLYYEQYF.

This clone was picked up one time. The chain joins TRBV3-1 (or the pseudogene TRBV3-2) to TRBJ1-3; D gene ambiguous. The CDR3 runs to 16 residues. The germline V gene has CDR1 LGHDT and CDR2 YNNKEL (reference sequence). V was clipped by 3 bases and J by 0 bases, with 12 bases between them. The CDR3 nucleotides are TGTGCCAGCAGCCATCCCGGCGGAGTCTCTGGAAACACCATATATTTT. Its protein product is CASSHPGGVSGNTIYF.

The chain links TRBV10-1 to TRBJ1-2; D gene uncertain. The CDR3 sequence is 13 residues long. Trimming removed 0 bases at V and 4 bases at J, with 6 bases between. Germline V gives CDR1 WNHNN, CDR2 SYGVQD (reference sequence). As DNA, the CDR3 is TGCGCCAGCAGTGAGTCACGGTTCTATGGCTACACCTTC. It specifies CASSESRFYGYTF.

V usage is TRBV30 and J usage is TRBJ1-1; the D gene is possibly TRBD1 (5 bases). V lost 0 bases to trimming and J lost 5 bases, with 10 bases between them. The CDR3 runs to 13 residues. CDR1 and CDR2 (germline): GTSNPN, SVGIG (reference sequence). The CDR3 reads CAWSVRQPTEAFF. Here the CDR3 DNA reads TGTGCCTGGAGTGTTAGACAGCCGACTGAAGCTTTCTTT.

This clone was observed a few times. The DNA of the CDR3 is TGTGCCAGCAGCGGGGGCTATCCCACCGGGGAGCTGTTTTTT. Its protein product is CASSGGYPTGELFF. This chain connects TRBV5-5 to TRBJ2-2; possible D gene TRBD1, 6 bases. V lost 4 bases, J lost 4 bases, and 11 bases lay in between. This CDR3 contains 14 residues. CDR1 SGHKS and CDR2 YYEKEE come from the germline V gene (reference sequence). Together with reference TRBV5-5 and TRBJ2-2, the CDR3 gives the full variable domain: DAGVTQSPTHLIKTRGQQVTLRCSPISGHKSVSWYQQVLGQGPQFIFQYYEKEERGRGNFPDRFSARQFPNYSSELNVNALLLGDSALYLCASSGGYPTGELFFGEGSRLTVL.

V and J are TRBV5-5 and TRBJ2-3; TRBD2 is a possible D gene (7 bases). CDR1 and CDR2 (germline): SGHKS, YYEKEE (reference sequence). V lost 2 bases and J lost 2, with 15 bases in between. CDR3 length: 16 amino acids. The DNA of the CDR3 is TGTGCCAGCAGCTTACAGGGAGGGAGCCACACAGATACGCAGTATTTT. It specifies CASSLQGGSHTDTQYF.

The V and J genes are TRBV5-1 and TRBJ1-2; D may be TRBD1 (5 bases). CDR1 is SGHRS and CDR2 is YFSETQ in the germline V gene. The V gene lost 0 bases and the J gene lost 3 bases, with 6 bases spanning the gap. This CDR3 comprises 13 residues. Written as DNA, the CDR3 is TGCGCCAGCAGCTTGGAAGGGGACTATGGCTACACCTTC. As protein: CASSLEGDYGYTF. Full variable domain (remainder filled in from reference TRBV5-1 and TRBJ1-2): KAGVTQTPRYLIKTRGQQVTLSCSPISGHRSVSWYQQTPGQGLQFLFEYFSETQRNKGNFPGRFSGRQFSNSRSEMNVSTLELGDSALYLCASSLEGDYGYTFGSGTRLTVV.

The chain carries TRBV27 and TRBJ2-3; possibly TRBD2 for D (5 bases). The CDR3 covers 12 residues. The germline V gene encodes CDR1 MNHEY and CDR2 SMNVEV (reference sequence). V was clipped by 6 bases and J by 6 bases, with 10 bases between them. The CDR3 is CASRQLGDTQYF. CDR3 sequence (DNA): TGTGCCAGCAGGCAACTAGGGGATACGCAGTATTTT.

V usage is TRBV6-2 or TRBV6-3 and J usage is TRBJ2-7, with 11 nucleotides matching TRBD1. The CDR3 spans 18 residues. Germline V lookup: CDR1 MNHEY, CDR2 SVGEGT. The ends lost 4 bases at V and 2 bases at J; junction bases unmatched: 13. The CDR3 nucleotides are TGTGCCAGCAGTTCTCGCCCGGGACAGGGGGTCCTAACCTACGAGCAGTACTTC. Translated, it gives CASSSRPGQGVLTYEQYF.

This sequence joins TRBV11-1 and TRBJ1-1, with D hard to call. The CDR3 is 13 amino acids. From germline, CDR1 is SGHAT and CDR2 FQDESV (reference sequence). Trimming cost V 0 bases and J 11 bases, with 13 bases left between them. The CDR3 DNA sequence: TGTGCCAGCAGCTTAGCGCCGCAACGCGAGGCTTTCTTT. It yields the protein CASSLAPQREAFF. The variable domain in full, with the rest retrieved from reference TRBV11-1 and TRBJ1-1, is EAEVAQSPRYKITEKSQAVAFWCDPISGHATLYWYRQILGQGPELLVQFQDESVVDDSQLPKDRFSAERLKGVDSTLKIQPAELGDSAMYLCASSLAPQREAFFGQGTRLTVV.

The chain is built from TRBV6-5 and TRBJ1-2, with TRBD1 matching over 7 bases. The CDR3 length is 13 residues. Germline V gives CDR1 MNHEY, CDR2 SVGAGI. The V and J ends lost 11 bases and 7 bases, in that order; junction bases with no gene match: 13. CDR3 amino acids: CACQTGEASGYTF. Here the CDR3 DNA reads TGTGCCTGCCAAACAGGGGAGGCTAGTGGCTACACCTTC.